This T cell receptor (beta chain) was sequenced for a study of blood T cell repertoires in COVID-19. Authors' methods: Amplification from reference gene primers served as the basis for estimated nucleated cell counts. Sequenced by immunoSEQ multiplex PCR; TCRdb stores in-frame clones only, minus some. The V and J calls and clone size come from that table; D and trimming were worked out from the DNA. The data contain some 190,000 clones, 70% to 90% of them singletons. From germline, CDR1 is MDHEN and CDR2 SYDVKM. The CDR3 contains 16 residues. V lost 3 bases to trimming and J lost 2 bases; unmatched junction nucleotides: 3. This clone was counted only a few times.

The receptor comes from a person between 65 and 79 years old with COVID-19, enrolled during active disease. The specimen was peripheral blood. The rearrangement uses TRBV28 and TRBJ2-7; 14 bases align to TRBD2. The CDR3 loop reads CASSFLGLAGAYEQYF. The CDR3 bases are TGTGCCAGCAGTTTCTTGGGACTAGCGGGAGCCTACGAGCAGTACTTC.